The next 19 T cell receptor beta chains were all read from a single sample in a study of Graves' ophthalmopathy and Graves' hyperthyroidism. CDR3 regions of TCR beta were amplified from RNA transcripts. The library came from an HTBI-primed first-round RT-PCR and a second-round multiplex PCR. Using its own MiXCR run on the multiplex PCR reads, TCRdb lists one record per CDR3 protein. Among more than 300,000 distinct CDR3 sequences listed, approximately 15% were seen once. The sample was peripheral blood. The source is a woman aged 18-29 years with stable Graves' hyperthyroidism.

This clonotype was recorded at least ten times. J is TRBJ1-6 and V is TRBV9; 7 bases fit TRBD1. CDR3 length equals 13 residues. Germline CDR1 and CDR2: SGDLS and YYNGEE. Trimming removed 3 bases from V and 17 bases from J; junction bases left unmatched: 11. The DNA of the CDR3 is TGTGCCAGCAGCGACGGGACAGCCAGTAAGGTCCACTTT. Amino acid sequence: CASSDGTASKVHF.

This clonotype was counted many times. The genes are TRBV20-1 and TRBJ1-1, with 9 bases that match TRBD1. J gave up 11 bases and V 5 bases, and 6 bases lay outside the gene matches. The CDR3 has 11 residues. Germline V lookup: CDR1 DFQATT, CDR2 SNEGSKA (reference sequence). CDR3 nucleotide sequence: TGCAGTGCTCCCGAGACAGGGGGGGCTTTCTTT. Its translation: CSAPETGGAFF.

At least ten counts were recorded for this clonotype. The V call is TRBV6-5, the J call TRBJ2-2; 8 bases are shared with TRBD1. The ends lost 2 bases at V and 5 bases at J; junction bases unmatched: 10. Germline V lookup: CDR1 MNHEY, CDR2 SVGAGI. This CDR3 has 17 residues. CDR3 coding DNA: TGTGCCAGCAGTTACCTACGAACAGGGGGTTCGACCGGGGAGCTGTTTTTT. It codes for CASSYLRTGGSTGELFF.

At least ten counts were recorded for this clonotype. The chain recombines TRBV7-3 with TRBJ2-2; no clear D gene. The CDR3 is 16 residues long. The V end was cut by 1 base, the J end by 1 base, with 10 bases between. Germline values: CDR1 SGHTA, CDR2 FQGTGA. CDR3 region: CASSLMGRRNTGELFF. The CDR3 DNA reads as TGTGCCAGCAGCTTAATGGGTCGGAGGAACACCGGGGAGCTGTTTTTT.

In this sample, this clonotype turned up many times. A much more abundant neighbour one base away suggests this may be a read error. The rearrangement links TRBV6-1 to TRBJ1-2; possible D gene TRBD1, 6 bases. Germline loops: CDR1 MNHNS, CDR2 SASEGT. The CDR3 has 14 amino acids. Trimming removed 5 bases at V and 3 bases at J, with 13 bases between. The CDR3 nucleotides read TGTGCCAGCAGTCGACAGGCGAGGGACTATGGCTACACCTTC. Its protein product is CASSRQARDYGYTF.

This clonotype was recorded many times. The V gene is TRBV28, the J gene TRBJ2-7, with D possibly being TRBD1 (5 bases). V was shortened by 6 bases and J by 3 bases, with 15 bases between the two germline ends. Germline V gives CDR1 MDHEN, CDR2 SYDVKM. This CDR3 region has 14 residues. Here the CDR3 reads CASSPVMQGYEQYF. The CDR3 region has the DNA TGTGCCAGCAGCCCTGTAATGCAGGGCTACGAGCAGTACTTC.

The J gene is TRBJ2-7, the V gene TRBV7-2; 7 bases are shared with TRBD2. Germline-derived CDR1 and CDR2 are SGHTA and FQGNSA. Germline trimming cut 6 bases from V and 1 base from J; bases unmatched to any gene: 6. The CDR3 consists of 14 residues. The chain's CDR3 is CASRAGTESYEQYF. In DNA form, the CDR3 reads TGTGCCAGCAGAGCGGGGACGGAATCCTACGAGCAGTACTTC.

This clonotype was detected many times. The chain combines TRBV19 with TRBJ2-6; 7 bases agree with TRBD2. The ends lost 3 bases at V and 0 bases at J; junction bases unmatched: 2. The CDR3 has 16 residues. Germline assignment: CDR1 LNHDA and CDR2 SQIVND (reference sequence). CDR3 coding DNA: TGTGCCAGTAGTATCAGCGGGGCCTCTGGGGCCAACGTCCTGACTTTC. Protein sequence: CASSISGASGANVLTF.

This clonotype has just a few counts. The V gene is TRBV11-2, the J gene TRBJ2-2; no clear D gene. V lost 8 bases, J lost 7 bases, and 17 bases lay in between. There are 14 residues in the CDR3. Per germline, CDR1 SGHAT and CDR2 FQNNGV. The CDR3: CASGGTVLGGELFF. Written as DNA, the CDR3 is TGTGCCAGCGGTGGTACCGTTCTGGGCGGGGAGCTGTTTTTT. Variable domain in full (rest from reference TRBV11-2 and TRBJ2-2): EAGVAQSPRYKIIEKRQSVAFWCNPISGHATLYWYQQILGQGPKLLIQFQNNGVVDDSQLPKDRFSAERLKGVDSTLKIQPAKLEDSAVYLCASGGTVLGGELFFGEGSRLTVL.

This clonotype was seen repeatedly, ten times or more. This chain uses TRBV7-9 with TRBJ1-6, with a possible D match to TRBD1 (5 bases). The CDR3 is made up of 15 amino acids. Trimming left V 5 bases short and J 4 bases short, with 12 bases between. Germline CDR1 and CDR2: SEHNR and FQNEAQ (reference sequence). In DNA, the CDR3 is TGTGCCAGCAGCCTACTAAGACAGTATAATTCACCCCTCCACTTT. Amino acid sequence: CASSLLRQYNSPLHF.

This clonotype was picked up one time. The chain is built from TRBV6-1 and TRBJ2-2; a weak D match, TRBD1 (5 bases). Trimming shortened V by 7 bases and J by 5 bases, and 20 bases separated the two germline ends. Germline CDR1 MNHNS, CDR2 SASEGT. This CDR3 has 16 residues. The CDR3 DNA follows: TGTGCCAGCACCCCAGGGTTTTTAGCCAAAACCGGGGAGCTGTTTTTT. Residues: CASTPGFLAKTGELFF.

This clonotype showed up many times. The chain is built from TRBV2 and TRBJ1-1; D possibly corresponds to TRBD1 (5 bases). The CDR3 spans 14 residues. V lost 7 bases and J 0 bases, leaving 12 bases between the germline ends. The germline V gene has CDR1 SNHLY and CDR2 FYNNEI. This chain's CDR3 is CASNKGHMNTEAFF. The DNA for the CDR3 is TGTGCCAGCAACAAGGGGCACATGAACACTGAAGCTTTCTTT.

This clonotype was found many times. V is TRBV6-1 and J is TRBJ2-7, with 7 bases aligning to TRBD1. In germline, CDR1 is MNHNS, CDR2 SASEGT. V lost 4 bases and J lost 6; bases outside the gene matches: 6. CDR3 length equals 13 residues. The chain's CDR3 is CASSGKGGVEQYF. The CDR3 nucleotides read TGTGCCAGCAGTGGGAAAGGGGGCGTCGAGCAGTACTTC.

This clonotype was seen ten or more times. A single base separates this from a much larger clone, so it may be a read error. The V and J genes are TRBV10-3 and TRBJ2-5; no reliable D call. This CDR3 is built from 12 residues. The germline V gene has CDR1 ENHRY and CDR2 SYGVKD. CDR3 in amino acids: CAISLNEETLYF. The CDR3, as DNA: TGTGCCATCAGCCTAAACGAAGAGACCCTGTACTTC.

The chain carries TRBV19 and TRBJ1-2; 8 bases align to TRBD1. Germline assignment: CDR1 LNHDA and CDR2 SQIVND (reference sequence). The CDR3 has 16 amino acids. The junction had 9 bases not matched to a gene; V was cut back by 4 bases and J by 2 bases. CDR3 bases: TGTGCCAGTAGTACCCCCCGACAGGGGATGAACTATGGCTACACCTTC. Protein sequence: CASSTPRQGMNYGYTF.

The table lists this clonotype with many counts. The J gene is TRBJ1-2, the V gene TRBV6-5; D ambiguous. Germline lookup yields CDR1 MNHEY and CDR2 SVGAGI. V was pared by 2 bases and J by 6 bases, with 10 bases between. The CDR3 extends over 13 amino acids. CDR3 sequence reads: CASSYIGRDGYTF. The DNA for the CDR3 is TGTGCCAGCAGTTACATAGGGAGGGATGGCTACACCTTC.

This clonotype was observed many times. The chain recombines TRBV13 with TRBJ2-7; no clear D gene. The CDR3 has 15 amino acids. Germline V lookup: CDR1 PRHDT, CDR2 FYEKMQ (reference sequence). V lost 0 bases to trimming and J lost 4 bases, with 13 bases between them. The CDR3 loop is CASSLGLPEIYEQYF. CDR3 in DNA: TGTGCCAGCAGCTTAGGCCTCCCTGAGATTTACGAGCAGTACTTC.

This clonotype was detected ten times or more. V usage is TRBV11-3 and J usage is TRBJ1-6, with D tentatively TRBD1 (6 bases). CDR1 and CDR2 from the germline V gene are SGHNT and YENEEA. Trimming removed 3 bases from V and 7 bases from J, with 13 bases in between. The CDR3 extends over 15 amino acids. The DNA of the CDR3 is TGTGCCAGCAGCTTCGGGGGCTCAATCAATTCACCCCTCCACTTT. Translation gives CASSFGGSINSPLHF.

The chain carries TRBV19 and TRBJ1-1; D uncertain. Germline V gene sequence: CDR1 LNHDA, CDR2 SQIVND (reference sequence). The CDR3 totals 14 residues. The V end lost 0 bases, the J end lost 6 bases, and 11 bases lay between the germline ends. The CDR3 spells CASSIDHMRAEAFF. In DNA form, the CDR3 reads TGTGCCAGTAGTATAGATCACATGAGGGCTGAAGCTTTCTTT.